Listed here are 13 T cell receptor beta chains from one sample, sequenced in a study of human CD8 memory T cell subsets. The TCR beta sequencing libraries came from UMI-labeled 5' RACE. TCRdb re-called the 5' RACE reads, yielding one record per CDR3 amino acid sequence without DNA. The sample table includes around 4,900 distinct CDR3 sequences. The specimen was CD8+ T cells from PBMCs. The source of these receptors is a human donor in good health.

The chain couples TRBV6-4 to TRBJ2-3; TCRdb's D call of TRBD1 is untestable without DNA. This CDR3 contains 15 residues. Germline-derived CDR1 and CDR2 are MRHNA and SNTAGT. The CDR3 reads CASSDLAGGPDTQYF.

This chain links TRBV2 with TRBJ1-4; TCRdb's assignment of TRBD1 cannot be checked, as there is no DNA. From germline, CDR1 is SNHLY and CDR2 FYNNEI. CDR3 size: 15 residues. The CDR3 spells CASDHTQGVFEKLFF.

Frequency places this clonotype as medium-sized. This rearrangement joins TRBV5-1 to TRBJ2-7. Germline CDR1 SGHRS, CDR2 YFSETQ. CDR3 length: 11 residues. The CDR3 region is CASSLADEQYF.

The chain links TRBV19 to TRBJ2-7; TCRdb gives TRBD1 as the D gene, but with no DNA this cannot be confirmed. This CDR3 contains 12 residues. The germline gives CDR1 LNHDA, CDR2 SQIVND (reference sequence). This CDR3 is CASSRGTYEQYF.

According to its frequency, this clonotype is medium-sized. The V call is TRBV2, the J call TRBJ2-1. CDR1 and CDR2 from the germline V gene are SNHLY and FYNNEI. The CDR3 length is 12 residues. CDR3 loop: CASSAFTNEQFF.

This sequence joins TRBV7-9 and TRBJ2-2; the TCRdb call, TRBD1, lacks DNA for checking. Looked up from germline, CDR1 is SEHNR and CDR2 is FQNEAQ (reference sequence). CDR3 length: 16 amino acids. CDR3 sequence reads: CASHKARPSNTGELFF.

CDR3 sequence reads: CASSSLWNNEQFF. This chain uses TRBV4-1 with TRBJ2-1; with no DNA, the TCRdb D assignment of TRBD1 cannot be verified. Looked up from germline, CDR1 is MGHRA and CDR2 is YSYEKL. This CDR3 has 13 amino acids.

Here the CDR3 reads CASSSATDSYEQYF. This chain links TRBV11-2 with TRBJ2-7. CDR1 is SGHAT and CDR2 is FQNNGV in the germline V gene. The CDR3 is made up of 14 amino acids. The variable domain in full, completed from reference TRBV11-2 and TRBJ2-7, reads EAGVAQSPRYKIIEKRQSVAFWCNPISGHATLYWYQQILGQGPKLLIQFQNNGVVDDSQLPKDRFSAERLKGVDSTLKIQPAKLEDSAVYLCASSSATDSYEQYFGPGTRLTVT.

The J gene is TRBJ2-7, the V gene TRBV30; TCRdb reports TRBD1, a call that lacks DNA to check it against. The CDR3 is 14 residues long. Per germline, CDR1 GTSNPN and CDR2 SVGIG (reference sequence). The CDR3 loop is CAWGDPGQTYEQYF.

The chain employs TRBV20-1 and TRBJ2-5; lacking DNA, the TRBD2 call made by TCRdb goes unchecked. The CDR3 extends over 16 amino acids. In germline, CDR1 is DFQATT, CDR2 SNEGSKA (reference sequence). This CDR3 reads CSARGGLAGLGETQYF.

V is TRBV5-1 and J is TRBJ2-7; TCRdb lists TRBD2, though no DNA is available to test this call. The CDR3 contains 14 residues. Germline V CDR1 and CDR2: SGHRS, YFSETQ. The chain's CDR3 is CASSLPGPVYEQYF.

CDR3 in amino acids: CSVELGWSGESTDTQYF. The chain joins TRBV29-1 to TRBJ2-3; no DNA is available, so the TRBD2 call from TCRdb remains unchecked. The CDR3 is made up of 17 amino acids. Germline CDR1 SQVTM, CDR2 ANQGSEA.

The rearrangement uses TRBV29-1 and TRBJ1-2; TCRdb designates TRBD1, a call that cannot be tested without DNA. The length of the CDR3 is 12 residues. Germline V lookup: CDR1 SQVTM, CDR2 ANQGSEA. The CDR3 sequence: CSVDPAPNGYTF. Together with reference TRBV29-1 and TRBJ1-2, the CDR3 gives the full variable domain: SAVISQKPSRDICQRGTSLTIQCQVDSQVTMMFWYRQQPGQSLTLIATANQGSEATYESGFVIDKFPISRPNLTFSTLTVSNMSPEDSSIYLCSVDPAPNGYTFGSGTRLTVV.